The 5 T cell receptor beta chains given below trace back to one sample, sequenced in a study of T cells in Graves' hyperthyroidism and ophthalmopathy (dated by TCRdb to the late 2010s). Library construction relied on multiplex PCR. Sequencing relied on an Illumina HiSeq 2000. Amplification of TCR beta CDR3 regions was carried out from RNA transcripts. The TCR CDR3 was subjected to a first round of RT-PCR using the HTBI primer set and the Qiagen OneStep RT-PCR kit. The public reads were quality trimmed at Q25 with fastp and then assembled into clones with MiXCR by TCRdb, keeping productive beta chains. Identical CDR3 proteins give one entry, which carries the most common genes and DNA. The sample data list approximately 400,000 distinct CDR3 sequences, and 15% to 20% of these were observed just once. Jointly, the top ten make up about 3.7% of the sample. Source material: blood. The receptors were sampled from a woman aged 18 to 35 with Graves' hyperthyroidism.

This clonotype was counted at least ten times. The chain combines TRBV27 with TRBJ1-5; a weak D match, TRBD1 (5 bases). The CDR3 loop spans 14 amino acids. Trimming left V 3 bases short and J 6 bases short, with 12 bases between. Germline V gives CDR1 MNHEY, CDR2 SMNVEV (reference sequence). The CDR3 protein is CASSFWGEGQPQHF. The CDR3 DNA reads as TGTGCCAGCAGTTTTTGGGGGGAGGGTCAGCCCCAGCATTTT.

In its sample, this clonotype was seen once. J is TRBJ2-7 and V is TRBV15; D ambiguous. CDR3 length equals 13 residues. V was trimmed by 8 bases and J by 2 bases, leaving 13 bases between them. Germline V gene sequence: CDR1 LNHNV, CDR2 YYDKDF (reference sequence). The CDR3 bases are TGTGCCACCTCCTGGGCCTCCCCCTACGAGCAGTACTTC. Translation: CATSWASPYEQYF.

This clonotype came up many times. The gene calls are TRBV12-3 or TRBV12-4 and TRBJ2-2; perhaps TRBD2 as D (5 bases). The CDR3 covers 16 residues. V lost 0 bases to trimming and J lost 6 bases, with 14 bases between them. The CDR3 DNA sequence: TGTGCCAGCAGTTTAGCGGGCATCGGGGTCCCCGGGGAGCTGTTTTTT. Protein product: CASSLAGIGVPGELFF.

This clonotype was seen repeatedly, ten times or more. The rearrangement uses TRBV24-1 and TRBJ2-2, with 9 bases identical to TRBD1. This CDR3 spans 17 amino acids. Losses at the gene ends were 1 base for V and 7 bases for J; bases not matched to a gene: 9. CDR1 is KGHDR, CDR2 SFDVKD, per germline. CDR3 nucleotide sequence: TGTGCCACCAGTGATTTCCCTGGACAGGGGCTCGTCGGGGAGCTGTTTTTT. Its translation is CATSDFPGQGLVGELFF.

Ten or more counts support this clonotype. This chain uses TRBV2 with TRBJ1-1; D is perhaps TRBD1 (6 bases). With 6 bases removed from V and 6 bases from J, the gap between germline ends came to 11 bases. Germline loops: CDR1 SNHLY, CDR2 FYNNEI. This CDR3 spans 12 amino acids. The CDR3, as DNA: TGTGCCAGCAGGGGGGGGCGCGCTGAAGCTTTCTTT. Protein product: CASRGGRAEAFF. Full variable domain (rest looked up from reference TRBV2 and TRBJ1-1): EPEVTQTPSHQVTQMGQEVILRCVPISNHLYFYWYRQILGQKVEFLVSFYNNEISEKSEIFDDQFSVERPDGSNFTLKIRSTKLEDSAMYFCASRGGRAEAFFGQGTRLTVV.